The rows below give T cell receptor beta chains drawn from one sample of a study of vaccination and CD4 T cells after COVID-19. Antigens for these TCRs are unknown. One entry per CDR3 protein, called by TCRdb with MiXCR from the PCR reads. Found here are about 9,100 distinct CDR3 sequences, around two thirds of them singletons; the top ten hold approximately 38%. The sequencing input was CD4+ T cells from blood, cultured in vitro. The source is a human donor who had recovered from COVID-19. CDR3s include the opening cysteine and the closing phenylalanine or tryptophan. D genes are given only for firm matches. Expanded clones get a size class; other rows say once, few or many, or leave the size out.

V gene: TRBV7-9
J gene: TRBJ2-3
clone size: .
D gene: .
CDR3 protein: CASSPSRGDTDTQYF
CDR3 DNA: TGTGCCAGCAGCCCATCCAGGGGGGACACAGATACGCAGTATTTT

V gene: TRBV28
J gene: TRBJ2-7
clone size: .
D gene: TRBD2
CDR3 protein: CASSLFGLASYEQYF
CDR3 DNA: TGTGCCAGCAGTTTATTCGGACTAGCCTCCTACGAGCAGTACTTC

V gene: TRBV20-1
J gene: TRBJ2-5
clone size: .
D gene: .
CDR3 protein: CSARDRGSQETQYF
CDR3 DNA: TGCAGTGCTAGAGATCGGGGTAGCCAAGAGACCCAGTACTTC

V gene: TRBV20-1
J gene: TRBJ1-1
clone size: few
D gene: TRBD1
CDR3 protein: CSASGTGQDFFSERDTEAFF
CDR3 DNA: TGCAGTGCAAGTGGGACAGGGCAGGATTTTTTCTCAGAGAGGGACACTGAAGCTTTCTTT

V gene: TRBV20-1
J gene: TRBJ2-3
clone size: .
D gene: .
CDR3 protein: CSARASGTDTQYF
CDR3 DNA: TGCAGTGCTAGGGCTAGCGGCACAGATACGCAGTATTTT

V gene: TRBV19
J gene: TRBJ1-5
clone size: .
D gene: TRBD1
CDR3 protein: CASSHRGGGQPQHF
CDR3 DNA: TGTGCCAGTAGTCACAGGGGCGGTGGGCAGCCCCAGCATTTT

V gene: TRBV6-2/TRBV6-3
J gene: TRBJ2-5
clone size: .
D gene: TRBD2
CDR3 protein: CASSYGGGGAPETQYF
CDR3 DNA: TGTGCCAGCAGTTACGGTGGCGGGGGGGCCCCAGAGACCCAGTACTTC

V gene: TRBV7-9
J gene: TRBJ2-3
clone size: .
D gene: .
CDR3 protein: CASSWRSSYGTDTQYF
CDR3 DNA: TGTGCCAGCAGCTGGCGTAGCTCCTACGGCACAGATACGCAGTATTTT

V gene: TRBV29-1
J gene: TRBJ2-7
clone size: .
D gene: .
CDR3 protein: CSGLLGVYPHEQYF
CDR3 DNA: TGCAGCGGCCTACTAGGGGTTTACCCGCACGAGCAGTACTTC

V gene: TRBV20-1
J gene: TRBJ1-6
clone size: few
D gene: .
CDR3 protein: CSARGGASNSPLHF
CDR3 DNA: TGCAGTGCTAGAGGGGGTGCTAGTAATTCACCCCTCCACTTT

V gene: TRBV27
J gene: TRBJ2-2
clone size: few
D gene: .
CDR3 protein: CASSWGPGDPSNTGELFF
CDR3 DNA: TGTGCCAGCAGTTGGGGACCGGGGGACCCCTCAAACACCGGGGAGCTGTTTTTT

V gene: TRBV20-1
J gene: TRBJ2-1
clone size: .
D gene: TRBD1
CDR3 protein: CSAKQGAHNEQFF
CDR3 DNA: TGCAGTGCTAAACAGGGGGCCCACAATGAGCAGTTCTTC

V gene: TRBV7-6
J gene: TRBJ2-3
clone size: .
D gene: TRBD1
CDR3 protein: CASSLRRRQGGTDTQYF
CDR3 DNA: TGTGCCAGCAGCTTAAGGCGCAGACAGGGTGGCACAGATACGCAGTATTTT

V gene: TRBV2
J gene: TRBJ2-2
clone size: few
D gene: .
CDR3 protein: CASSSGNTGELFF
CDR3 DNA: TGTGCCAGCAGCTCGGGGAACACCGGGGAGCTGTTTTTT

V gene: TRBV12-3/TRBV12-4
J gene: TRBJ2-7
clone size: .
D gene: .
CDR3 protein: CASSLLDYEQYF
CDR3 DNA: TGTGCCAGCAGTTTATTAGATTACGAGCAGTACTTC

V gene: TRBV2
J gene: TRBJ1-5
clone size: .
D gene: .
CDR3 protein: CASSEANSNQPQHF
CDR3 DNA: TGTGCCAGCAGTGAAGCGAACAGCAATCAGCCCCAGCATTTT

V gene: TRBV27
J gene: TRBJ2-7
clone size: hyperexpanded
D gene: TRBD2
CDR3 protein: CASSLEKGLAGVQYF
CDR3 DNA: TGTGCCAGCAGTCTAGAAAAGGGACTAGCGGGAGTGCAGTACTTC

V gene: TRBV6-1
J gene: TRBJ1-2
clone size: .
D gene: .
CDR3 protein: CASALAGNNYGYTF
CDR3 DNA: TGTGCCAGCGCCCTGGCGGGCAATAACTATGGCTACACCTTC

V gene: TRBV15
J gene: TRBJ1-5
clone size: .
D gene: .
CDR3 protein: CATSRDSSNQPQHF
CDR3 DNA: TGTGCCACCAGCAGAGATTCTAGCAATCAGCCCCAGCATTTT

V gene: TRBV6-1
J gene: TRBJ1-5
clone size: .
D gene: TRBD1
CDR3 protein: CASSEGTGINQPQHF
CDR3 DNA: TGTGCCAGCAGTGAGGGGACAGGGATAAATCAGCCCCAGCATTTT

V gene: TRBV30
J gene: TRBJ1-6
clone size: .
D gene: .
CDR3 protein: CAWSGQSSYNSPLHF
CDR3 DNA: TGTGCCTGGAGTGGACAGAGCTCCTATAATTCACCCCTCCACTTT

V gene: TRBV7-9
J gene: TRBJ2-2
clone size: .
D gene: .
CDR3 protein: CASSLVPANTGELFF
CDR3 DNA: TGTGCCAGCAGCTTAGTTCCAGCGAACACCGGGGAGCTGTTTTTT

V gene: TRBV6-2/TRBV6-3
J gene: TRBJ2-2
clone size: .
D gene: TRBD1
CDR3 protein: CASKKGTGGTGELFF
CDR3 DNA: TGTGCCAGCAAAAAAGGAACAGGGGGTACCGGGGAGCTGTTTTTT

V gene: TRBV15
J gene: TRBJ1-2
clone size: .
D gene: .
CDR3 protein: CATSNGPGRGYTF
CDR3 DNA: TGTGCCACCAGCAACGGGCCAGGTCGGGGCTACACCTTC

V gene: TRBV6-5
J gene: TRBJ1-1
clone size: .
D gene: TRBD1
CDR3 protein: CASSSSLSRTGGTEAFF
CDR3 DNA: TGTGCCAGCAGTTCATCCCTAAGTCGGACAGGCGGCACTGAAGCTTTCTTT

V gene: TRBV2
J gene: TRBJ2-7
clone size: .
D gene: TRBD2
CDR3 protein: CASTGTRASYEQYF
CDR3 DNA: TGTGCCAGCACGGGGACTAGGGCGTCGTACGAGCAGTACTTC

V gene: TRBV24-1
J gene: TRBJ1-2
clone size: .
D gene: TRBD1
CDR3 protein: CATSPRLGTESNYGYTF
CDR3 DNA: TGTGCCACCAGCCCTAGGCTCGGGACAGAGTCTAACTATGGCTACACCTTC

V gene: TRBV10-2
J gene: TRBJ1-5
clone size: .
D gene: .
CDR3 protein: CASSEGGDNNQPQHF
CDR3 DNA: TGCGCCAGCAGTGAGGGGGGGGACAACAATCAGCCCCAGCATTTT

V gene: TRBV18
J gene: TRBJ1-2
clone size: .
D gene: .
CDR3 protein: CASSPPLGGYGYTF
CDR3 DNA: TGTGCCAGCTCACCACCGTTAGGGGGTTATGGCTACACCTTC

V gene: TRBV20-1
J gene: TRBJ2-5
clone size: .
D gene: TRBD2
CDR3 protein: CSAKPTSGRGETQYF
CDR3 DNA: TGCAGTGCTAAACCAACTAGCGGGAGAGGAGAGACCCAGTACTTC

V gene: TRBV24-1
J gene: TRBJ1-2
clone size: .
D gene: .
CDR3 protein: CATSDRTVRYGYTF
CDR3 DNA: TGTGCCACCAGTGACCGGACAGTCCGCTATGGCTACACCTTC

V gene: TRBV11-3
J gene: TRBJ2-7
clone size: .
D gene: .
CDR3 protein: CASSLGGTYEQYF
CDR3 DNA: TGTGCCAGCAGCTTAGGAGGAACCTACGAGCAGTACTTC

V gene: TRBV21-1
J gene: TRBJ2-7
clone size: few
D gene: .
CDR3 protein: CASSKGLHGDEQYF
CDR3 DNA: TGTGCCAGCAGCAAGGGACTTCATGGGGACGAGCAGTACTTC

V gene: TRBV11-3
J gene: TRBJ2-3
clone size: .
D gene: TRBD2
CDR3 protein: CASSLGLLAGGPTDTQYF
CDR3 DNA: TGTGCCAGCAGCTTAGGCCTACTAGCGGGGGGCCCCACAGATACGCAGTATTTT

V gene: TRBV15
J gene: TRBJ1-2
clone size: .
D gene: .
CDR3 protein: CATSNAGRNNYGYTF
CDR3 DNA: TGTGCCACCAGCAACGCAGGCCGAAATAACTATGGCTACACCTTC

V gene: TRBV6-5
J gene: TRBJ2-2
clone size: .
D gene: .
CDR3 protein: CASSYSGGRATGELFF
CDR3 DNA: TGTGCCAGCAGTTACTCCGGGGGGCGGGCCACCGGGGAGCTGTTTTTT

V gene: TRBV25-1
J gene: TRBJ1-1
clone size: .
D gene: .
CDR3 protein: CASSERTEAFF
CDR3 DNA: TGTGCCAGCAGTGAGAGGACTGAAGCTTTCTTT

V gene: TRBV19
J gene: TRBJ1-4
clone size: once
D gene: TRBD1
CDR3 protein: CASSQDRVGQKLFF
CDR3 DNA: TGTGCCAGTAGCCAAGACAGGGTCGGTCAGAAACTGTTTTTT

V gene: TRBV6-2/TRBV6-3
J gene: TRBJ1-2
clone size: .
D gene: TRBD1
CDR3 protein: CASRRFISTGDGYTF
CDR3 DNA: TGTGCCAGCAGAAGATTTATTTCGACAGGGGATGGCTACACCTTC

V gene: TRBV7-6
J gene: TRBJ1-3
clone size: .
D gene: .
CDR3 protein: CASSTTGNTIYF
CDR3 DNA: TGTGCCAGCAGCACCACTGGAAACACCATATATTTT

V gene: TRBV19
J gene: TRBJ2-3
clone size: .
D gene: .
CDR3 protein: CASSPQASTDTQYF
CDR3 DNA: TGTGCCAGTAGTCCACAGGCGAGCACAGATACGCAGTATTTT

V gene: TRBV23-1
J gene: TRBJ2-7
clone size: .
D gene: .
CDR3 protein: CASRRQVPPPEQYF
CDR3 DNA: TGCGCCAGCAGGCGACAGGTCCCCCCTCCTGAGCAGTACTTC

V gene: TRBV4-2
J gene: TRBJ2-3
clone size: .
D gene: TRBD2
CDR3 protein: CASSQGRQSGIPSTDTQYF
CDR3 DNA: TGTGCCAGCAGCCAAGGGAGACAAAGCGGGATACCTAGCACAGATACGCAGTATTTT

V gene: TRBV24-1
J gene: TRBJ1-2
clone size: few
D gene: .
CDR3 protein: CATGGGGGYGYTF
CDR3 DNA: TGTGCCACCGGCGGTGGGGGCGGCTATGGCTACACCTTC

V gene: TRBV28
J gene: TRBJ1-3
clone size: few
D gene: .
CDR3 protein: CASSLTGGNTIYF
CDR3 DNA: TGTGCCAGCAGTTTAACAGGGGGAAACACCATATATTTT

V gene: TRBV12-3/TRBV12-4
J gene: TRBJ1-2
clone size: .
D gene: TRBD1
CDR3 protein: CASTPGRDRGRVYGYTF
CDR3 DNA: TGTGCCAGCACTCCAGGAAGGGATAGGGGGCGCGTCTATGGCTACACCTTC

V gene: TRBV24-1
J gene: TRBJ2-5
clone size: .
D gene: TRBD2
CDR3 protein: CATSDLGLAGDETQYF
CDR3 DNA: TGTGCCACCAGTGACCTGGGACTAGCGGGAGATGAGACCCAGTACTTC

V gene: TRBV21-1
J gene: TRBJ2-2
clone size: .
D gene: .
CDR3 protein: CAPGWTGVWTGELFF
CDR3 DNA: TGTGCCCCGGGATGGACAGGGGTATGGACCGGGGAGCTGTTTTTT

V gene: TRBV6-1
J gene: TRBJ2-1
clone size: .
D gene: .
CDR3 protein: CASSERGEGRYNEQFF
CDR3 DNA: TGTGCCAGCAGTGAAAGGGGGGAGGGCCGGTACAATGAGCAGTTCTTC

V gene: TRBV19
J gene: TRBJ1-5
clone size: .
D gene: .
CDR3 protein: CASSIARRVYQPQHF
CDR3 DNA: TGTGCCAGTAGTATAGCCCGACGGGTTTACCAGCCCCAGCATTTT

V gene: TRBV6-1
J gene: TRBJ2-2
clone size: few
D gene: TRBD1
CDR3 protein: CASSTDRGGAGELFF
CDR3 DNA: TGTGCCAGCAGTACCGACAGGGGTGGGGCCGGGGAGCTGTTTTTT

V gene: TRBV24-1
J gene: TRBJ2-5
clone size: few
D gene: .
CDR3 protein: CATSDLRDPQETQYF
CDR3 DNA: TGTGCCACCAGTGACCTGCGGGACCCACAAGAGACCCAGTACTTC

V gene: TRBV24-1
J gene: TRBJ2-4
clone size: .
D gene: .
CDR3 protein: CATSDTGANIQYF
CDR3 DNA: TGTGCCACCAGTGATACCGGAGCGAACATTCAGTACTTC

V gene: TRBV20-1
J gene: TRBJ2-7
clone size: .
D gene: .
CDR3 protein: CSARGLESGRSSYEQYF
CDR3 DNA: TGCAGTGCTAGAGGCCTAGAATCGGGACGCTCCTCCTACGAGCAGTACTTC

V gene: TRBV14
J gene: TRBJ2-5
clone size: .
D gene: TRBD2
CDR3 protein: CASSPLLAGAGETQYF
CDR3 DNA: TGTGCCAGCAGCCCACTTCTAGCGGGGGCCGGGGAGACCCAGTACTTC

V gene: TRBV20-1
J gene: TRBJ1-6
clone size: .
D gene: .
CDR3 protein: CSARTTGISHNSPLHF
CDR3 DNA: TGCAGTGCTAGGACAACAGGGATCTCCCATAATTCACCCCTCCACTTT

V gene: TRBV6-1
J gene: TRBJ2-3
clone size: .
D gene: TRBD2
CDR3 protein: CASTRSLAGGPDTQYF
CDR3 DNA: TGTGCCAGCACCCGCTCGCTAGCGGGGGGGCCAGATACGCAGTATTTT